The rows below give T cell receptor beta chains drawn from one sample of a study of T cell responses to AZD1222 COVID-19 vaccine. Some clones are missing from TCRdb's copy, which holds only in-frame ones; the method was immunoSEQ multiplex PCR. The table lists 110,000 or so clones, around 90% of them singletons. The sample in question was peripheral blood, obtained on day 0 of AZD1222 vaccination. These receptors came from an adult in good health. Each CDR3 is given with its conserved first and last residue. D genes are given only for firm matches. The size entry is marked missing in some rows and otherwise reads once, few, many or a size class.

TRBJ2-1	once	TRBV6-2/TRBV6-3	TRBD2	CASSYPLRVAGDNEQFF	TGTGCCAGCAGTTACCCCCTTAGGGTAGCGGGAGACAATGAGCAGTTCTTC
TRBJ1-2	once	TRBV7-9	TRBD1	CASSFGDSYGYTF	TGTGCCAGCAGCTTTGGGGACAGCTATGGCTACACCTTC
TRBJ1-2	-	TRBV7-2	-	CASSLVAGTSYGYTF	TGTGCCAGCAGCCTAGTGGCGGGGACCTCATATGGCTACACCTTC
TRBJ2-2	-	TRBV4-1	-	CASSQGAPSGELFF	TGCGCCAGCAGCCAAGGGGCCCCGAGCGGGGAGCTGTTTTTT
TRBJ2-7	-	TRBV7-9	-	CASSLEGGYEQYF	TGTGCCAGCAGCTTGGAAGGGGGGTACGAGCAGTACTTC
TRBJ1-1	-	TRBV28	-	CASYGFLEAFF	TGTGCCAGCTACGGGTTTCTAGAAGCTTTCTTT
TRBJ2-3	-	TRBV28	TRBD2	CASSPAAGEADTQYF	TGTGCCAGCAGCCCCGCCGCGGGAGAGGCAGATACGCAGTATTTT
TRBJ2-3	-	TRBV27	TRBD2	CASSTRMGLAGNTDTQYF	TGTGCCAGCAGTACCCGGATGGGACTAGCGGGTAACACAGATACGCAGTATTTT
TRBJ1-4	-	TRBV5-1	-	CASSPRGTTNEKLFF	TGCGCCAGCAGCCCAAGGGGGACAACTAATGAAAAACTGTTTTTT
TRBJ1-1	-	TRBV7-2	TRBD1	CASSLYGTGARGGAFF	TGTGCCAGCAGCTTATATGGGACAGGGGCGCGAGGAGGAGCTTTCTTT
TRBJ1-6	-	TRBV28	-	CASSLLRENSPLHF	TGTGCCAGCAGTTTGCTCAGGGAAAATTCACCCCTCCACTTT
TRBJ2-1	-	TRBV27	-	CASSLSKLFINEQFF	TGTGCCAGCAGTTTATCGAAACTGTTTATCAATGAGCAGTTCTTC
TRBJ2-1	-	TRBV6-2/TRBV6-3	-	CASSSASYNEQFF	TGTGCCAGCAGTTCTGCTAGCTACAATGAGCAGTTCTTC
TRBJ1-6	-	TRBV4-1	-	CASSQAGQSLSPLHF	TGCGCCAGCAGCCAAGCGGGACAAAGTCTTTCACCCCTCCACTTT
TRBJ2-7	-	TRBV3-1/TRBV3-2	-	CASSQEYGEQYF	TGTGCCAGCAGCCAAGAATATGGCGAGCAGTACTTC
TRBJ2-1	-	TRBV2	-	CASSAFLQRSYNEQFF	TGTGCCAGCAGCGCCTTCTTACAAAGATCCTACAATGAGCAGTTCTTC
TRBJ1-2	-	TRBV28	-	CASSFPGGAYYGYTF	TGTGCCAGCAGTTTTCCGGGGGGCGCTTACTATGGCTACACCTTC
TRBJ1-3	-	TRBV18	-	CASSPPGGSGNTIYF	TGTGCCAGCTCACCACCGGGGGGTTCTGGAAACACCATATATTTT
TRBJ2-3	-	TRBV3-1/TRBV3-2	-	CASSQGTLGDTQYF	TGTGCCAGCAGCCAAGGGACCCTGGGGGATACGCAGTATTTT
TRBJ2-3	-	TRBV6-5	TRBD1	CASRRQGRGDTQYF	TGTGCCAGCAGGAGACAGGGGCGTGGAGATACGCAGTATTTT
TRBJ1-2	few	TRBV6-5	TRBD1	CASRQQGAYGYTF	TGTGCCAGTCGACAACAGGGGGCGTATGGCTACACCTTC
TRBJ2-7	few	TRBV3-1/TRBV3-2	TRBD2	CASSPTSVSYEQYF	TGTGCCAGCAGCCCCACTAGCGTCTCCTACGAGCAGTACTTC
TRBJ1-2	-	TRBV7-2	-	CASSLGTAYYGYTF	TGTGCCAGCAGCTTAGGGACAGCCTACTATGGCTACACCTTC
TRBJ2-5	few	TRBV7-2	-	CASSAEETQYF	TGTGCCAGCAGCGCTGAAGAGACCCAGTACTTC